This T cell receptor (beta chain) comes out of a study of blood T cell repertoires in COVID-19 (TCRdb year 2020). Broadly, across the study: Samples from collaborators originated in the United States, Italy and Spain and spanned both the acute and convalescent phases of COVID-19. The prospective study material was composed of cDNA or gDNA derived from T cells, B-cell-depleted T cells, or PBMCs. Nearly every sample came with metadata listing a de-identified subject ID, COVID-19 status, age in years and sex. The repertoires were released in a freely available public database intended as a resource for research on the immune response to SARS-CoV-2. The dataset comprised deeply sampled blood TCRbeta repertoires from subjects exposed to, actively infected with, or recovered from COVID-19. Where available, HLA class I and class II types were obtained from metadata supplied by the sample provider rather than from assay-based typing. The samples were drawn from the first 160 participants of the ongoing ImmuneRACE study and from some 1,300 subjects provided by 6 global collaborators. On the study overall, not on this receptor specifically: The quantity of clinical and demographic metadata differed by source and by participant and was supplied without curation.

TCRbeta CDR3 regions were amplified from genomic DNA using the immunoSEQ Assay, a bias-controlled multiplex PCR. The study's processing was this. Nucleated cell counts per sample were estimated from amplification of reference gene primers within the assay. Sequence reads were collapsed and filtered to measure the absolute abundance of every unique TCRbeta CDR3 rearrangement. For each sample, productive Simpson clonality was calculated as the square root of Simpson's diversity index across productive rearrangements. The source is immuneACCESS, and TCRdb retained only in-frame sequences with V and J called. Part of the clones is not carried over; for the studies checked, unresolved V genes explain less than half of this, and the remainder is unexplained. From that table come the V and J calls and clone size; the DNA was used to work out D and trimming. Present in this sample are around 220,000 clones, approximately 90% of which were seen just once. The top ten clonotypes cover around 6% of the sample.

The CDR3, cysteine through phenylalanine, is 17 amino acids long. Left in the record is the CDR3 DNA by itself, 51 bases read in frame from the first base. Trimming takes 5 bases off V and 13 bases off J; junction bases not matched to a gene: 18. The germline V gene (reference sequence) sets CDR1 to MNHEY and CDR2 to SMNVEV. Comment on this clone: Its antigen is still unknown. The record has no base qualities; no much larger clone is one base away.

In the prospective study, participants were about 18 to 95 years old, resided in approximately 25 geographic areas of the United States, and were enrolled through a virtual design. To assign participants to cohorts, the prospective study relied on clinical history that participants themselves reported in a screening survey and a study questionnaire. In the prospective study, whole blood, serum and a nasopharyngeal or oropharyngeal swab were collected from each participant by mobile phlebotomists. Prospective study participants could optionally give additional blood draws and questionnaires over an approximately two-month period. Prospective study blood samples were shipped either frozen or at room temperature before DNA extraction.

The V and J genes are TRBV27 and TRBJ2-1, with 12 junctional bases fitting TRBD2. The sequence came from a woman in her twenties or thirties with acute COVID-19. Material for sequencing was PBMCs or T cells enriched from blood (not recorded which). The nucleotide sequence reads as follows: TGTGCCAGCAGTATACGCCGGGCCAGACTAGCGGGGGCCCCTCAGTTCTTC. It translates to CASSIRRARLAGAPQFF.